The 25 T cell receptor beta chains below come from one sample, sequenced in a study of cytomegalovirus exposure and HLA in healthy donors. PCR primers comprised 60 Vbeta and 13 Jbeta primers. Clones were sequenced by immunoSEQ multiplex PCR, and TCRdb holds only the in-frame ones, with some missing. The sample contains about 160,000 clones, around 75% of which appear only once. The specimen was PBMCs. These TCRs come from a female donor in good health and CMV-seronegative.

V gene TRBV15 combines with J gene TRBJ2-2; 8 bases fit TRBD2. CDR3 size: 17 residues. Germline V CDR1 and CDR2: LNHNV, YYDKDF (reference sequence). With 1 base clipped from V and 6 bases from J, the junction kept 10 bases outside the gene matches. CDR3 residues: CATSRGVGGRGAGELFF. The CDR3, as DNA: TGTGCCACCAGCAGAGGCGTAGGAGGGCGGGGGGCCGGGGAGCTGTTTTTT.

The rearrangement links TRBV30 to TRBJ1-1; D is perhaps TRBD1 (6 bases). Germline values: CDR1 GTSNPN, CDR2 SVGIG (reference sequence). The CDR3 sequence is 15 residues long. Trimming left V 4 bases short and J 5 bases short, with 20 bases between. This chain's CDR3 is CAWIAYGGRRTEAFF. The DNA of the CDR3 is TGTGCCTGGATCGCGTACGGGGGGCGTCGAACTGAAGCTTTCTTT.

V usage is TRBV18 and J usage is TRBJ2-7; weak D call: TRBD2 (7 bases). There are 14 residues in the CDR3. The ends were cut back, 1 base at V and 3 bases at J, with 10 bases in the middle. From germline, CDR1 is KGHSH and CDR2 LQKENI. In DNA form, the CDR3 reads TGTGCCAGCTCACCACGGGAGGGGGTCTACGAGCAGTACTTC. Protein product: CASSPREGVYEQYF.

The chain joins TRBV6-5 to TRBJ1-5, with TRBD1 as a possible D gene (6 bases). The CDR3 has 14 residues. The germline V gene encodes CDR1 MNHEY and CDR2 SVGAGI. The V end was cut by 5 bases, the J end by 7 bases, with 15 bases between. In nucleotides, the CDR3 is TGTGCCAGCAGTCGTGGACAGTCGGCGCAGCCCCAGCATTTT. As protein: CASSRGQSAQPQHF.

The genes are TRBV2 and TRBJ2-3; 9 bases are shared with TRBD1. Per germline, CDR1 SNHLY and CDR2 FYNNEI. The CDR3 runs 14 residues. V was clipped by 7 bases and J by 5 bases; unmatched bases: 7. As DNA, the CDR3 is TGTGCCAGCACAGGGACAGGGATTAAAGATACGCAGTATTTT. Its protein product is CASTGTGIKDTQYF.

The chain has TRBV5-1 and TRBJ2-3; 9 bases fit TRBD2. V was pared by 2 bases and J by 4 bases, with 2 bases of the junction left unmatched. The CDR3 consists of 14 residues. CDR1 and CDR2 (germline): SGHRS, YFSETQ. CDR3 sequence (DNA): TGCGCCAGCAGCTTAATAGCGGGAGCAGATACGCAGTATTTT. As protein: CASSLIAGADTQYF.

J is TRBJ1-5 and V is TRBV4-1, with D unresolved. The CDR3 loop spans 15 amino acids. Germline CDR1 is MGHRA and CDR2 is YSYEKL. V lost 4 bases to trimming and J lost 6 bases, with 16 bases between them. The CDR3 region has the DNA TGCGCCAGCAGCCCCCGCCCCGAGCTGAGTCAGCCCCAGCATTTT. It codes for CASSPRPELSQPQHF.

The chain combines TRBV5-1 with TRBJ2-2, with 7 bases aligning to TRBD2. J was trimmed by 9 bases and V by 4 bases; bases with no gene match: 9. Germline V CDR1 and CDR2: SGHRS, YFSETQ. This CDR3 has 14 residues. CDR3 amino acids: CASSVASGDRELFF. DNA of the CDR3: TGCGCCAGCAGCGTCGCTAGCGGAGACCGGGAGCTGTTTTTT.

The chain is built from TRBV7-9 and TRBJ1-1, with D perhaps matching TRBD1 (5 bases). Trimming took 3 bases from V and 1 from J, leaving 12 bases between them. CDR3 length: 15 residues. Germline V gene data show CDR1 as SEHNR and CDR2 as FQNEAQ (reference sequence). The CDR3 spells CASSLGGSPNTEAFF. CDR3 coding DNA: TGTGCCAGCAGCTTGGGGGGGTCCCCGAACACTGAAGCTTTCTTT.

The chain joins TRBV19 to TRBJ2-1; 9 bases are shared with TRBD1. The CDR3 loop spans 15 amino acids. V trimming: 4 bases; J trimming: 15 bases; junction bases outside the gene matches: 16. Germline V gene sequence: CDR1 LNHDA, CDR2 SQIVND (reference sequence). CDR3 DNA sequence: TGTGCCAGTAGTACGGGACAGGGTGGGGTAGCCAGTCCGTTCTTC. Its protein is CASSTGQGGVASPFF.

The chain recombines TRBV2 with TRBJ1-1; no definite D call. This CDR3 is built from 13 residues. Germline CDR1 is SNHLY and CDR2 is FYNNEI. Trimming cost V 3 bases and J 0 bases, with 5 bases left between them. The CDR3 loop reads CASSEALNTEAFF. CDR3 coding DNA: TGTGCCAGCAGTGAGGCACTGAACACTGAAGCTTTCTTT.

The rearrangement links TRBV7-2 to TRBJ2-5, with a tentative D call TRBD2 (5 bases). There are 15 residues in the CDR3. Trimming cost V 2 bases and J 1 base, with 11 bases left between them. Per germline, CDR1 SGHTA and CDR2 FQGNSA. The CDR3 spells CASSLPAGIQETQYF. CDR3 DNA sequence: TGTGCCAGCAGCTTACCAGCCGGGATCCAAGAGACCCAGTACTTC.

This clone turned up a few times. The chain links TRBV7-2 to TRBJ1-1, with TRBD1 matching over 7 bases. The CDR3 has 15 amino acids. Germline V lookup: CDR1 SGHTA, CDR2 FQGNSA. Germline trimming cut 6 bases from V and 5 bases from J; bases unmatched to any gene: 12. The DNA of the CDR3 is TGTGCCAGCAGACGAAGACAGGGAAGTTGGACTGAAGCTTTCTTT. Amino acid sequence: CASRRRQGSWTEAFF. Based on the CDR3 plus reference TRBV7-2 and TRBJ1-1, the full variable domain is GAGVSQSPSNKVTEKGKDVELRCDPISGHTALYWYRQSLGQGLEFLIYFQGNSAPDKSGLPSDRFSAERTGGSVSTLTIQRTQQEDSAVYLCASRRRQGSWTEAFFGQGTRLTVV.

In nucleotides, the CDR3 is TGTGCCAGCTCGCCTCAGGGGGGAGAGGAAGCTTTCTTT. Amino acids: CASSPQGGEEAFF. The chain joins TRBV18 to TRBJ1-1; 7 positions match TRBD1. Germline values: CDR1 KGHSH, CDR2 LQKENI. The J segment lost 8 bases and the V segment lost 6 bases, leaving 9 bases of the junction unmatched. CDR3 length: 13 amino acids.

The chain combines TRBV6-5 with TRBJ1-6, with 7 positions matching TRBD1. The CDR3 covers 15 residues. V lost 11 bases to trimming and J lost 6 bases; unmatched junction nucleotides: 13. Germline V lookup: CDR1 MNHEY, CDR2 SVGAGI. This CDR3 reads CAAQSHRGSNSPLHF. As DNA, the CDR3 is TGTGCCGCCCAATCGCACAGGGGCAGTAATTCACCCCTCCACTTT.

The chain has TRBV6-6 and TRBJ2-7; no clear D gene. CDR1 is MNHNY and CDR2 is SVGAGI in the germline V gene (reference sequence). Deletions cut 6 bases from V and 5 bases from J, with 11 bases between. The CDR3 totals 12 residues. The CDR3 nucleotides read TGTGCCAGCAGCCTGGCAGTCGACGAGCAGTACTTC. It translates to CASSLAVDEQYF.

V is TRBV9 and J is TRBJ1-6; tentatively, D is TRBD1 (6 bases). There are 14 residues in the CDR3. Trimming left V 3 bases short and J 7 bases short, with 11 bases between. CDR1 is SGDLS and CDR2 is YYNGEE in the germline V gene. The CDR3 coding sequence is TGTGCCAGCAGCGGGGAACAGGGAAATTCACCCCTCCACTTT. Amino acid sequence: CASSGEQGNSPLHF. Together with reference TRBV9 and TRBJ1-6, the CDR3 gives the full variable domain: DSGVTQTPKHLITATGQRVTLRCSPRSGDLSVYWYQQSLDQGLQFLIQYYNGEERAKGNILERFSAQQFPDLHSELNLSSLELGDSALYFCASSGEQGNSPLHFGNGTRLTVT.

The chain has TRBV7-9 and TRBJ1-2; 9 bases map to TRBD1. The germline gives CDR1 SEHNR, CDR2 FQNEAQ (reference sequence). Trimming took 1 base from V and 3 from J; bases not matched to a gene: 3. This CDR3 contains 15 residues. The CDR3 sequence: CASSLVGDRDYGYTF. As DNA, the CDR3 is TGTGCCAGCAGCTTAGTAGGGGACAGGGACTATGGCTACACCTTC. Together with reference TRBV7-9 and TRBJ1-2, the CDR3 gives the full variable domain: DTGVSQNPRHKITKRGQNVTFRCDPISEHNRLYWYRQTLGQGPEFLTYFQNEAQLEKSRLLSDRFSAERPKGSFSTLEIQRTEQGDSAMYLCASSLVGDRDYGYTFGSGTRLTVV.

This clone was detected a few times. The rearrangement uses TRBV30 and TRBJ1-6, with unresolved D. V was shortened by 0 bases and J by 5 bases, with 5 bases between the two germline ends. Germline CDR1 is GTSNPN and CDR2 is SVGIG (reference sequence). The CDR3 sequence is 13 residues long. CDR3 bases: TGTGCCTGGAGTGTGGGCCATAATTCACCCCTCCACTTT. It specifies CAWSVGHNSPLHF.

The chain uses TRBV15 and TRBJ1-1; D call uncertain. Germline V CDR1 and CDR2: LNHNV, YYDKDF (reference sequence). V shed 0 bases and J shed 9 bases, with 11 bases lying between them. The CDR3 loop spans 13 amino acids. The DNA of the CDR3 is TGTGCCACCAGCAGAGATTTCGATGACAAAGCTTTCTTT. Amino acid sequence: CATSRDFDDKAFF.

The chain combines TRBV18 with TRBJ2-5; 10 positions agree with TRBD2. The length of the CDR3 is 17 residues. V was pared by 3 bases and J by 3 bases, with 10 bases of the junction left unmatched. Germline lookup yields CDR1 KGHSH and CDR2 LQKENI. The CDR3 sequence is CASSPRLAGGGEETQYF. The CDR3, as DNA: TGTGCCAGCTCACCTAGACTAGCGGGCGGAGGCGAAGAGACCCAGTACTTC. Full variable domain (missing parts from reference TRBV18 and TRBJ2-5): NAGVMQNPRHLVRRRGQEARLRCSPMKGHSHVYWYRQLPEEGLKFMVYLQKENIIDESGMPKERFSAEFPKEGPSILRIQQVVRGDSAAYFCASSPRLAGGGEETQYFGPGTRLLVL.

This clone was detected only a few times. V usage is TRBV4-2 and J usage is TRBJ1-1; D is possibly TRBD1 (6 bases). The CDR3 is made up of 14 amino acids. Trimming took off 3 bases at V and 4 bases at J, with 12 bases between the two ends. CDR1 is LGHNA, CDR2 YNFKEQ, per germline. The CDR3 protein is CASSQEQGFTEAFF. DNA for the CDR3: TGTGCCAGCAGCCAGGAACAGGGATTCACTGAAGCTTTCTTT.

This clone was detected only a few times. The chain couples TRBV4-3 to TRBJ1-5; D unclear. Germline CDR1 reads LGHNA; CDR2 reads YSLEER. V was trimmed by 4 bases and J by 5 bases, leaving 15 bases between them. The CDR3 covers 15 residues. CDR3 residues: CASSLTSGHHQPQHF. The CDR3 DNA sequence: TGCGCCAGCAGCCTTACATCTGGGCACCATCAGCCCCAGCATTTT.

This clone turned up a few times. This chain joins TRBV2 and TRBJ2-7; no clear D gene. The CDR3 runs 15 residues. The V gene's germline CDR1 is SNHLY and CDR2 FYNNEI. V was cut by 6 bases and J by 1 base, with 16 bases left in between. CDR3 in amino acids: CASSQSLTLSYEQYF. Written as DNA, the CDR3 is TGTGCCAGCAGCCAAAGCCTGACTTTATCCTACGAGCAGTACTTC.

The CDR3 protein is CASSQDRQGVHNEQFF. The CDR3 coding sequence is TGTGCCAGCAGCCAAGACAGACAGGGGGTCCACAATGAGCAGTTCTTC. The chain combines TRBV4-2 with TRBJ2-1, with 9 bases matching TRBD1. Losses at the gene ends were 0 bases for V and 5 bases for J; bases not matched to a gene: 5. Germline loops: CDR1 LGHNA, CDR2 YNFKEQ. The CDR3 extends over 16 amino acids.